This passage covers 15 T cell receptor beta chains from one sample sequenced in a study of blood T cell repertoires in COVID-19 (TCRdb year 2020). Library preparation used the immunoSEQ multiplex PCR assay. Entries here come from immuneACCESS through TCRdb and include only in-frame sequences with V and J called. Some clones fail to appear in such tables; in the studies checked, an unresolved V gene covers under half of the shortfall, and the cause of the remainder is unknown. The sample table lists roughly 170,000 clones, just under 90% of them with a count of one. About 12% of the sample comes from the top ten. Material: peripheral blood. The source of these receptors is a woman aged 70-85 years with COVID-19, enrolled during active disease.

This CDR3 reads CASSDGGAGGSEQFF. The CDR3 nucleotides are TGTGCCAGCAGCGATGGGGGAGCGGGAGGAAGTGAGCAGTTCTTC. The chain has TRBV7-3 and TRBJ2-1; 9 positions match TRBD2. CDR1 is SGHTA and CDR2 is FQGTGA in the germline V gene. The CDR3 covers 15 residues. Trimming removed 5 bases from V and 9 bases from J; junction bases left unmatched: 11.

CDR3 in amino acids: CAGQRNRASPLHF. As DNA, the CDR3 is TGTGCCGGTCAACGGAACAGGGCTTCACCCCTCCACTTT. The chain combines TRBV28 with TRBJ1-6; D possibly corresponds to TRBD1 (6 bases). Trimming took off 11 bases at V and 9 bases at J, with 17 bases between the two ends. CDR3 size: 13 residues. Germline V lookup: CDR1 MDHEN, CDR2 SYDVKM.

The CDR3 nucleotides are TGTGCCACCAGGCGGAGTTCACGGGACAGGGGAGGTGGGGCCAACGTCCTGACTTTC. Protein: CATRRSSRDRGGGANVLTF. The chain links TRBV15 to TRBJ2-6; 10 bases fit TRBD1. With V trimmed by 6 bases and J by 3 bases, 14 bases remained unmatched. This CDR3 is 19 amino acids long. Looked up from germline, CDR1 is LNHNV and CDR2 is YYDKDF (reference sequence).

The J gene is TRBJ1-2, the V gene TRBV21-1; no DNA check was done on the table's D call, TRBD1. TRBV21-1 is assigned pseudogene status. There are 14 residues in the CDR3. The CDR3 protein is CASRLNSNIYGYTF. The CDR3 bases are TGTGCCAGCCGCCTAAACAGCAACATCTATGGCTACACCTTC.

This chain links TRBV10-2 with TRBJ2-3; weak D call: TRBD2 (6 bases). The CDR3 extends over 13 amino acids. Germline values: CDR1 WSHSY, CDR2 SAAADI. Trimming shortened V by 3 bases and J by 5 bases, and 9 bases separated the two germline ends. The DNA of the CDR3 is TGCGCCAGCAGTGATGGGGGGATAGATACGCAGTATTTT. This sequence encodes CASSDGGIDTQYF.

The chain links TRBV27 to TRBJ2-3; D ambiguous. CDR3 length: 13 residues. Germline assignment: CDR1 MNHEY and CDR2 SMNVEV (reference sequence). The ends were cut back, 4 bases at V and 11 bases at J, with 16 bases in the middle. CDR3 coding DNA: TGTGCCAGCAGTTCAAGAACAATCTCCTTGCAGTATTTT. Translation gives CASSSRTISLQYF.

The V call is TRBV18, the J call TRBJ2-7; TRBD1 is a possible D gene (5 bases). The CDR3 loop spans 14 amino acids. The germline V gene encodes CDR1 KGHSH and CDR2 LQKENI. Trimming left V 3 bases short and J 0 bases short, with 9 bases between. This CDR3 is CASSPQGNSYEQYF. For the CDR3, the DNA is TGTGCCAGCTCACCGCAGGGAAACTCCTACGAGCAGTACTTC.

The chain has TRBV3-1 (or the pseudogene TRBV3-2) and TRBJ2-1, with TRBD2 identical over 7 bases. The germline gives CDR1 LGHDT, CDR2 YNNKEL (reference sequence). V was pared by 4 bases and J by 0 bases, with 0 bases of the junction left unmatched. The CDR3 extends over 14 amino acids. The CDR3 DNA reads as TGTGCCAGCAGCCGCGGGAGCTCCTACAATGAGCAGTTCTTC. Amino acids: CASSRGSSYNEQFF.

V gene TRBV5-1 combines with J gene TRBJ2-6; perhaps TRBD1 as D (5 bases). Germline V gives CDR1 SGHRS, CDR2 YFSETQ. The CDR3 totals 18 residues. Trimming cost V 0 bases and J 0 bases, with 13 bases left between them. CDR3: CASSLDQGGSSGANVLTF. As DNA, the CDR3 is TGCGCCAGCAGCTTGGATCAGGGTGGAAGCTCTGGGGCCAACGTCCTGACTTTC.

This chain links TRBV5-4 with TRBJ1-1, with a weak D call TRBD1 (6 bases). The CDR3 spans 16 residues. CDR1 is SGHNT, CDR2 YYREEE, per germline (reference sequence). Trimming pared 4 bases from V and 2 bases from J, leaving 18 bases between. The CDR3 DNA sequence: TGTGCCAGCAGCCCATGGGGACAAAAGGTTAACACTGAAGCTTTCTTT. Translating gives CASSPWGQKVNTEAFF.

The chain carries TRBV4-3 and TRBJ2-1, with TRBD2 matching 10 bases. This CDR3 has 16 residues. V lost 0 bases, J lost 3 bases, and 2 bases stayed unmatched. Germline CDR1 is LGHNA and CDR2 is YSLEER. CDR3 protein: CASSQDRLAGYNEQFF. The CDR3 DNA reads TGCGCCAGCAGCCAAGACCGACTAGCGGGCTACAATGAGCAGTTCTTC.

The genes are TRBV5-1 and TRBJ1-1, with 10 nucleotides matching TRBD1. Trimming took 3 bases from V and 3 from J; bases not matched to a gene: 8. The germline V gene encodes CDR1 SGHRS and CDR2 YFSETQ. The length of the CDR3 is 16 residues. The CDR3 sequence is CASSSDRGLSDTEAFF. The CDR3, as DNA: TGCGCCAGCAGCTCAGACAGGGGGCTATCTGACACTGAAGCTTTCTTT.

A single count supports this clone. The V and J genes are TRBV5-5 and TRBJ2-5; 13 bases map to TRBD2. CDR3 size: 16 residues. After removal of 4 bases from V and 2 bases from J, the junction contained 5 bases not matched to a gene. CDR1 and CDR2 (germline): SGHKS, YYEKEE (reference sequence). The CDR3 loop is CASSRGLAGDQETQYF. The CDR3 DNA follows: TGTGCCAGCAGCCGCGGACTAGCGGGAGATCAAGAGACCCAGTACTTC.

This chain uses TRBV12-3 or TRBV12-4 with TRBJ1-5; D gene ambiguous. V was cut by 8 bases and J by 7 bases, with 15 bases left in between. This CDR3 is built from 13 residues. This chain's CDR3 is CASELNEGQPQHF. CDR3 coding DNA: TGTGCCAGCGAACTCAACGAGGGACAGCCCCAGCATTTT.

This chain joins TRBV27 and TRBJ1-2; 7 bases are a match to TRBD1. Germline CDR1 MNHEY, CDR2 SMNVEV (reference sequence). The J segment lost 4 bases and the V segment lost 7 bases, leaving 6 bases of the junction unmatched. The CDR3 length is 13 residues. CDR3 in DNA: TGTGCCAGCAAGGGGGCAGGCCTCTATGGCTACACCTTC. This translates into CASKGAGLYGYTF.